This section outlines one T cell receptor (beta chain) sequence together with its context. The sample belongs to a study of blood T cell repertoires in COVID-19. Overall study: PBMCs, B-cell-depleted T cells, or T cells were the source of the cDNA or gDNA that made up the material.

V lost 2 bases and J lost 6; bases outside the gene matches: 9. CDR1 SGDLS and CDR2 YYNGEE come from the germline V gene. This CDR3 is built from 17 residues. TCRdb keeps only in-frame clones here, not all; method: immunoSEQ multiplex PCR. The data contain about 300,000 clones, about 90% of them seen just once; the ten biggest clones take up nearly 6.5%. This chain links TRBV9 with TRBJ2-3; 13 bases map to TRBD2. Material: peripheral blood. This sequence originates from a man younger than 30 who had recovered from COVID-19. DNA of the CDR3: TGTGCCAGCAGCGTCGAAGGGACTAGCGGGACAACGGATACGCAGTATTTT. Amino acids: CASSVEGTSGTTDTQYF.